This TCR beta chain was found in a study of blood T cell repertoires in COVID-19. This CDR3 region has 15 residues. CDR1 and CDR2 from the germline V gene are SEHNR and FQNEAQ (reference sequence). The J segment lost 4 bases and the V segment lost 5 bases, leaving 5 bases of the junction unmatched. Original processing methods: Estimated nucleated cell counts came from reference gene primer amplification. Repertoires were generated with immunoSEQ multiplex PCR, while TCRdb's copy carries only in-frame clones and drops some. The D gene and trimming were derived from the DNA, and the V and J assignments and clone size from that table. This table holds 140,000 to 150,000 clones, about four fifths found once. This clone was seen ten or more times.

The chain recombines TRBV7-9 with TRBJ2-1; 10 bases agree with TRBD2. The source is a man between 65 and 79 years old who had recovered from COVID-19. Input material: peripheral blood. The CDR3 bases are TGTGCCAGCAGCCTACTAGCGGGGCTTTACAATGAGCAGTTCTTC. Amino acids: CASSLLAGLYNEQFF.